This T cell receptor (beta chain) appears in the sequencing data of a study of patients and donors after allogeneic stem cell transplantation. TCRdb re-derived calls from the RT-PCR reads in MiXCR, one entry per CDR3 protein. Here the sample spans 400,000 to 500,000 distinct CDR3 sequences, 16% being singletons. The CDR3 has 13 residues. CDR1 is SGHRS and CDR2 is YFSETQ in the germline V gene. V dropped 4 bases and J dropped 6 bases, with 10 bases sitting between them. The chain joins TRBV5-1 to TRBJ2-2; a weak D match, TRBD1 (5 bases). The origin of this receptor is a human donor who was either an allogeneic HSCT recipient or a stem cell or donor lymphocyte infusion donor (not recorded which). It is not recorded whose cells these are; they may come from a transplant donor. Sequenced material: blood, either unsorted or a sorted T cell fraction (not recorded which). CDR3 loop: CASSGRVSGELFF. As DNA, the CDR3 is TGCGCCAGCAGCGGCAGGGTTTCCGGGGAGCTGTTTTTT.